Below are 22 T cell receptor beta chains sequenced from a single sample in a study of cytomegalovirus exposure and HLA in healthy donors. This PCR relied on a set of 60 Vbeta primers and 13 Jbeta primers. Sequenced by immunoSEQ multiplex PCR; TCRdb stores in-frame clones only, minus some. In the table there are 130,000 to 150,000 clones, roughly four fifths of which are singletons. The sequencing input was PBMCs. These receptors were collected from a woman aged 55-70 years in good health and CMV-seropositive.

This rearrangement joins TRBV6-5 to TRBJ1-5; TRBD1 might be the D (5 bases). Germline V gives CDR1 MNHEY, CDR2 SVGAGI. This CDR3 is 14 amino acids long. The germline V and J ends were trimmed by 7 bases and 3 bases, with 13 bases remaining between them. The DNA of the CDR3 is TGTGCCAGCAAAGATTCAGGGTACAATCAGCCCCAGCATTTT. Translated: CASKDSGYNQPQHF.

The V and J genes are TRBV30 and TRBJ2-3, with D uncertain. V lost 5 bases and J lost 0, with 18 bases in between. The CDR3 is 16 amino acids. CDR1 and CDR2 (germline): GTSNPN, SVGIG (reference sequence). The CDR3 sequence is CAWEDVPSTSTDTQYF. The CDR3 DNA follows: TGTGCCTGGGAAGATGTTCCTAGTACTAGCACAGATACGCAGTATTTT. Drawing the rest from reference TRBV30 and TRBJ2-3, the complete variable domain is SQTIHQWPATLVQPVGSPLSLECTVEGTSNPNLYWYRQAAGRGLQLLFYSVGIGQISSEVPQNLSASRPQDRQFILSSKKLLLSDSGFYLCAWEDVPSTSTDTQYFGPGTRLTVL.

J is TRBJ1-1 and V is TRBV12-5; D gene unclear. The CDR3 runs 12 residues. V lost 6 bases to trimming and J lost 4 bases, with 9 bases between them. Germline V gives CDR1 LGHNT, CDR2 FRNRAP. The CDR3 spells CASGRGGTEAFF. The CDR3 nucleotides are TGTGCTAGTGGCCGCGGAGGCACTGAAGCTTTCTTT.

This sequence joins TRBV19 and TRBJ2-1; TRBD1 might be the D (5 bases). Germline CDR1 reads LNHDA; CDR2 reads SQIVND (reference sequence). V was cut by 5 bases and J by 9 bases, with 8 bases left in between. The CDR3 runs 11 residues. The CDR3 DNA follows: TGTGCCAGTAGTGGGGCTGCTGAGCAGTTCTTC. Protein: CASSGAAEQFF.

The chain is built from TRBV5-4 and TRBJ2-3; TRBD1 aligns across 8 bases. CDR1 is SGHNT, CDR2 YYREEE, per germline (reference sequence). The CDR3 loop spans 18 amino acids. V was pared by 3 bases and J by 1 base, with 13 bases of the junction left unmatched. CDR3 nucleotide sequence: TGTGCCAGCAGCTCGTACAATAACAGGGGGTGGGGCACAGATACGCAGTATTTT. Encoded protein: CASSSYNNRGWGTDTQYF. Looking up the rest from reference TRBV5-4 and TRBJ2-3 gives the full variable domain: ETGVTQSPTHLIKTRGQQVTLRCSSQSGHNTVSWYQQALGQGPQFIFQYYREEENGRGNFPPRFSGLQFPNYSSELNVNALELDDSALYLCASSSYNNRGWGTDTQYFGPGTRLTVL.

The chain links TRBV7-9 to TRBJ1-2, with 8 nucleotides matching TRBD1. Trimming cost V 4 bases and J 2 bases; bases outside gene matches: 9. Germline CDR1 reads SEHNR; CDR2 reads FQNEAQ (reference sequence). The CDR3 runs to 16 residues. The CDR3 sequence is CASSSFGQGLNYGYTF. The CDR3 DNA sequence: TGTGCCAGCAGCTCGTTTGGACAGGGCCTAAACTATGGCTACACCTTC.

V and J are TRBV7-9 and TRBJ2-3, with 7 bases identical to TRBD1. Looked up from germline, CDR1 is SEHNR and CDR2 is FQNEAQ (reference sequence). Trimming removed 6 bases from V and 4 bases from J; junction bases left unmatched: 7. This CDR3 contains 14 residues. The CDR3 sequence is CASRSDRTADTQYF. CDR3 nucleotide sequence: TGTGCCAGCAGGTCGGACAGGACTGCAGATACGCAGTATTTT. Variable domain in full (rest from reference TRBV7-9 and TRBJ2-3): DTGVSQNPRHKITKRGQNVTFRCDPISEHNRLYWYRQTLGQGPEFLTYFQNEAQLEKSRLLSDRFSAERPKGSFSTLEIQRTEQGDSAMYLCASRSDRTADTQYFGPGTRLTVL.

The rearrangement uses TRBV28 and TRBJ1-2; D is perhaps TRBD1 (6 bases). V shed 1 base and J shed 1 base, with 7 bases lying between them. This CDR3 region has 14 residues. Germline V CDR1 and CDR2: MDHEN, SYDVKM. CDR3 sequence reads: CASSLYRVNYGYTF. CDR3 in DNA: TGTGCCAGCAGTTTATACAGGGTTAACTATGGCTACACCTTC.

The chain has TRBV4-1 and TRBJ2-2; unclear D gene. This CDR3 is built from 15 residues. V dropped 4 bases and J dropped 1 base, with 10 bases sitting between them. CDR1 is MGHRA and CDR2 is YSYEKL in the germline V gene. CDR3 protein: CASSPVGMNTGELFF. Here the CDR3 DNA reads TGCGCCAGCAGCCCAGTTGGCATGAACACCGGGGAGCTGTTTTTT.

The chain employs TRBV7-2 and TRBJ2-7, with D hard to call. This CDR3 contains 13 residues. In germline, CDR1 is SGHTA, CDR2 FQGNSA. V was clipped by 5 bases and J by 1 base, with 9 bases between them. CDR3 sequence (DNA): TGTGCCAGCAGCCAGGAATTATCCTACGAGCAGTACTTC. Residues: CASSQELSYEQYF.

Only one count was recorded for this clone. This sequence joins TRBV15 and TRBJ1-5, with D hard to call. Trimming took off 0 bases at V and 12 bases at J, with 15 bases between the two ends. Germline CDR1 is LNHNV and CDR2 is YYDKDF (reference sequence). The length of the CDR3 is 14 residues. CDR3 bases: TGTGCCACCAGCAGAGATGGCGGAGGATCTGGCCAGCATTTT. Amino acid sequence: CATSRDGGGSGQHF.

The genes are TRBV5-6 and TRBJ1-1; D is ambiguous. This CDR3 spans 14 amino acids. V was clipped by 1 base and J by 6 bases, with 13 bases between them. The germline gives CDR1 SGHDT, CDR2 YYEEEE. The CDR3 loop reads CASSLSAGWAEAFF. The CDR3 DNA reads TGTGCCAGCAGCTTGTCCGCGGGCTGGGCTGAAGCTTTCTTT.

The rearrangement uses TRBV7-8 and TRBJ1-5, with 10 bases fitting TRBD1. V lost 2 bases, J lost 0 bases, and 7 bases stayed unmatched. Germline CDR1 and CDR2: SGHVS and FQNEAQ. This CDR3 has 18 residues. The CDR3 sequence is CASSLSGTGAYSNQPQHF. CDR3 DNA: TGTGCCAGCAGCTTATCCGGGACAGGGGCCTATAGCAATCAGCCCCAGCATTTT.

The rearrangement joins TRBV4-2 to TRBJ2-5, with 10 bases aligning to TRBD2. Germline CDR1 and CDR2: LGHNA and YNFKEQ. The CDR3 loop spans 16 amino acids. Trimming at V came to 1 base and at J to 3 bases, leaving 5 bases not matched to a gene. CDR3 nucleotides: TGTGCCAGCAGCCAAGGGAAGCGGGAGGGGAAAGAGACCCAGTACTTC. This encodes CASSQGKREGKETQYF.

The chain couples TRBV11-2 to TRBJ1-5; 9 bases agree with TRBD1. The junction had 4 bases not matched to a gene; V was cut back by 1 base and J by 6 bases. The CDR3 covers 15 residues. Germline V gives CDR1 SGHAT, CDR2 FQNNGV. CDR3 sequence: CASSLAAGQGQPQHF. CDR3 in DNA: TGTGCCAGCAGCTTAGCGGCGGGACAGGGTCAGCCCCAGCATTTT. Full variable domain (missing parts from reference TRBV11-2 and TRBJ1-5): EAGVAQSPRYKIIEKRQSVAFWCNPISGHATLYWYQQILGQGPKLLIQFQNNGVVDDSQLPKDRFSAERLKGVDSTLKIQPAKLEDSAVYLCASSLAAGQGQPQHFGDGTRLSIL.

J is TRBJ1-2 and V is TRBV28, with 8 bases fitting TRBD1. Germline lookup yields CDR1 MDHEN and CDR2 SYDVKM. V lost 4 bases and J lost 7; bases outside the gene matches: 11. CDR3 length equals 15 residues. CDR3 nucleotides: TGTGCCAGCAGTTCCCCCGGACAGGGCGGTAGTGGCTACACCTTC. It specifies CASSSPGQGGSGYTF.

This chain links TRBV5-5 with TRBJ2-7, with D possibly being TRBD1 (6 bases). V dropped 3 bases and J dropped 7 bases, with 26 bases sitting between them. The CDR3 totals 17 residues. CDR1 and CDR2 (germline): SGHKS, YYEKEE (reference sequence). DNA for the CDR3: TGTGCCAGCAGCTCTGGGGGATCAGGGGCAGCAACTGGGGAGCAGTACTTC. Translating it yields CASSSGGSGAATGEQYF.

This chain connects TRBV6-1 to TRBJ1-3, with D perhaps TRBD1 (5 bases). The CDR3 consists of 14 residues. The germline gives CDR1 MNHNS, CDR2 SASEGT. V lost 7 bases to trimming and J lost 1 base, with 11 bases between them. CDR3 in amino acids: CASNPGFSGNTIYF. CDR3 coding DNA: TGTGCCAGCAATCCAGGGTTTTCTGGAAACACCATATATTTT.

This clone was observed once. The V and J genes are TRBV9 and TRBJ2-7; 7 bases match TRBD2. V was clipped by 2 bases and J by 6 bases; unmatched bases: 11. Germline-derived CDR1 and CDR2 are SGDLS and YYNGEE. The CDR3 runs 15 residues. The CDR3 coding sequence is TGTGCCAGCAGCGTTAGATGGGAGGGGTTGTCCGAGCAGTACTTC. Translated, it gives CASSVRWEGLSEQYF.

The chain combines TRBV21-1 with TRBJ2-6; the D segment call TRBD2 is taken from the table without a DNA check. TRBV21-1 is tagged as a pseudogene. This CDR3 region has 14 residues. The CDR3: CASSKYSGANVLTF. The CDR3, as DNA: TGTGCCAGCAGCAAGTACTCTGGGGCCAACGTCCTGACTTTC.

The chain has TRBV6-5 and TRBJ1-2, with D tentatively TRBD1 (6 bases). CDR1 and CDR2 (germline): MNHEY, SVGAGI. The CDR3 totals 12 residues. V dropped 4 bases and J dropped 8 bases, with 11 bases sitting between them. The CDR3 spells CASSSGTLGYTF. The CDR3 DNA follows: TGTGCCAGCAGTTCCGGGACATTGGGCTACACCTTC.

The rearrangement links TRBV28 to TRBJ1-1, with TRBD1 as a possible D gene (6 bases). Trimming took 7 bases from V and 1 from J, leaving 16 bases between them. The CDR3 spans 15 residues. The germline gives CDR1 MDHEN, CDR2 SYDVKM. The CDR3 DNA sequence: TGTGCCAGCACCTCCCCAGGGGAGACGAACACTGAAGCTTTCTTT. Protein: CASTSPGETNTEAFF.